The rows below give T cell receptor beta chains drawn from one sample of a study of blood T cell repertoires in COVID-19. This table comes from immunoSEQ multiplex PCR, and its TCRdb copy is limited to in-frame clones, with some not included. The sample consists of fewer than 250,000 clones, around nine tenths of them appearing once. Sequenced input: peripheral blood. The receptors here all came from a woman aged 35 to 49 who had recovered from COVID-19. Both conserved end residues are trimmed from each CDR3. Each record gives: clone size, V gene, CDR3 protein. Clone size appears in some rows only: once, few, many, or a class for an expanded clone.

- TRBV7-8 ASSLPTGSETQY
- TRBV14 ASSQRQRDSTFHNEQF
- TRBV4-3 ASSQSPHGGQY
- TRBV7-7 ASSSGTGEQF
- TRBV19 ASSSLVSKGGEKLF
- TRBV5-1 ASSPLNSGEQY
- TRBV7-9 ASKGLAVEQF
- TRBV4-3 ASSQEYSRSVYGYT
- TRBV10-3 AISEGTGMYEQY
- TRBV7-8 ASSLVPLRDGYT
few TRBV6-5 ASSYDRNTEAF
few TRBV19 ASREGLDIGTQY
- TRBV24-1 ATSDGASGDTDTQY
- TRBV2 ASSYGSTDTQY
- TRBV28 ASSSAVQETQY
- TRBV30 AWNRDMANEKLF
- TRBV11-1 ATNPKEVPMNTEAF
- TRBV19 ASSIGVAGAYEQY
- TRBV4-1 ASSQEVVAGAGEQY
- TRBV28 ASSLLASGDNEQF
- TRBV6-5 ASSPRTGGGNGYT
- TRBV7-8 ASSFTLAVSYNEQF
- TRBV5-5 ASSLPPTSGSGDEQF
- TRBV10-3 AISERQGGEKLF
- TRBV15 ATSRGGPGELF
- TRBV4-2 ASSQRQGYSNQPQH
- TRBV28 ASSSPTGGVQPQH
- TRBV5-1 ASSSNGQGNTGELF
- TRBV6-7 ASSYVWGTVEQY
- TRBV19 ASSSSGRAGETQY
- TRBV19 ASSNERNYGYT
- TRBV30 AWGPGLADNEQF
- TRBV27 ASSPRRGTAVTDTQY
- TRBV19 ASSMRHVNYGYT
- TRBV30 AWSLGGYGEKLF
- TRBV27 ASSWTGLEETQY
- TRBV7-8 ASSLLQFNQPQH
- TRBV9 ASKQGPTSDGYT
few TRBV21-1 ASSKERAQGSF
- TRBV7-3 ASSFLRADTQY
- TRBV7-2 ASSLARTGGADIQY
- TRBV6-5 ASRTQGTGEAF
- TRBV29-1 SVVRLAGITDTQY
few TRBV9 ASSSRVGNTIY
- TRBV6-1 ASSEVIAGAVGNEQF
- TRBV27 ASSLSAGGTSGELF
- TRBV3-1/TRBV3-2 ASSQEGIRGTEAF
- TRBV18 ASSPPSVPTGELF
- TRBV5-6 ASSQTSGSTDEQF
- TRBV10-3 AIRSQETQY
once TRBV11-3 ASSLASGSSYEQY
- TRBV7-9 ASSITGLVVDTQY
- TRBV29-1 SVSSGRAPGELF